This TCR beta chain was obtained from a study of control samples from healthy donors and cancer patients. Produced via immunoSEQ multiplex PCR; TCRdb's table is partial and in-frame only. Among fewer than 200,000 clones listed, around 93% were seen once. Losses at the gene ends were 4 bases for V and 4 bases for J; bases not matched to a gene: 10. The CDR3 length is 16 residues. Germline CDR1 and CDR2: SGHDT and YYEEEE. Sequencing was carried out using blood. This receptor was identified in a woman aged 55-69 years in good health. J is TRBJ2-2 and V is TRBV5-6; 7 bases line up with TRBD1. The CDR3 region is CASSKATGAGTGELFF. The CDR3 nucleotides are TGTGCCAGCAGCAAAGCAACAGGGGCGGGCACCGGGGAGCTGTTTTTT.